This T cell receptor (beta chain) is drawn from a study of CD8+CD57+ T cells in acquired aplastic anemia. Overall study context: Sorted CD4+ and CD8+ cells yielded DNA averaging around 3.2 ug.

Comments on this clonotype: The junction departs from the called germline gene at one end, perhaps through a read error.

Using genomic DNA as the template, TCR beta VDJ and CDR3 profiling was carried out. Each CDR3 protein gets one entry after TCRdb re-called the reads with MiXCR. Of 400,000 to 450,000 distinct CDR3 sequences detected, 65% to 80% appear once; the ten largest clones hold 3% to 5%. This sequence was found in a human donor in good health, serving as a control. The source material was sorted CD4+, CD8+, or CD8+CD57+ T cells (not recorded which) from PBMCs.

The CDR3 region is CSARGGPTNEAFF. The DNA for the CDR3 is TGCAGCGCTAGAGGGGGGCCGACCAACGAAGCTTTCTTT. V is TRBV20-1 and J is TRBJ1-1; maybe TRBD1 (6 bases). Per germline, CDR1 DFQATT and CDR2 SNEGSKA (reference sequence). CDR3 length: 13 amino acids.